This T cell receptor (beta chain) was obtained from a study of OX40 agonist ivuxolimab in advanced cancers. Concerning the study at large: Ivuxolimab, which targeted the costimulatory receptor OX40 (CD134), was an agonistic, fully human IgG2 monoclonal antibody. Intravenous ivuxolimab was administered to patients every 2 weeks at six dose levels: 0.01, 0.1, 0.3, 1.5, 3 and 10 mg/kg. Partial responses were achieved by three dose-escalation patients, of whom one had hepatocellular carcinoma and two had cutaneous melanoma. The dose-escalation cohort was about 86% male with a mean age of approximately 60 years, ranging from 23 to 79. The paper covers the monotherapy dose-escalation part of the phase I ivuxolimab trial, which included N ≈ 54 patients. Peripheral TCRbeta sequencing aimed to test whether ivuxolimab altered TCR sequence diversity and caused clonal T-cell expansion. Among the 52 dose-escalation patients, around 20 had hepatocellular carcinoma, roughly 15 melanoma, 9 renal cell carcinoma and 9 head and neck cancer. Patients were allowed to have had prior anti-PD-1, anti-PD-L1 or anti-CTLA-4 therapy, and 30% to 40% of the dose-escalation patients had previously received checkpoint inhibitors.

General findings and caveats noted by the study authors: Which antigens the clonally expanded peripheral T cells were specific for was not determined. After ivuxolimab, expanded clones were on average more numerous among CD8+ T cells than among CD4+ T cells. In the 0.1-3.0 mg/kg groups, partial responders had among the lowest normalized peripheral clonal expansion, particularly in CD8+ T cells. At doses of 0.1 to 3.0 mg/kg, clonal expansion of both CD4+ and CD8+ T cells in blood was seen between baseline and week 6. Low levels of normalized T-cell clonal expansion were also seen in some patients who did not respond.

With respect to this clone: Its antigen is still unknown. Base qualities were left out, and no much larger clone turns up one base away.

Patients with a history of autoimmune disease or receiving systemic immunosuppression were excluded from the trial. Peripheral blood for TCR sequencing was collected from all dose cohorts at baseline, on cycle 4 day 1, and on cycle 7 day 1. The samples were drawn from a first-in-human, open-label, multicenter phase I dose-escalation trial of ivuxolimab. The trial enrolled adults with locally advanced or metastatic head and neck squamous cell, hepatocellular, melanoma or renal cell carcinoma. Before TCR sequencing, CD4+ T cells and CD8+ T cells from peripheral blood were sorted into separate populations. CDR1 is given as LNHDA and CDR2 as SQIVND, both from the germline V gene (reference sequence). The CDR3 runs 16 amino acids, cysteine and phenylalanine included. The retained sequence is limited to the CDR3, 48 bases, with the frame set at the first base. Relative to germline, V is missing 6 bases and J is missing 4 bases, with 8 bases of the junction outside any gene match.

Genomic DNA was isolated from the sorted cells so that the TCRbeta CDR3 region could be sequenced. TCRbeta CDR3 regions were sequenced using the immunoSEQ Assay. TCRdb obtained this table from immuneACCESS and retained in-frame rearrangements with V and J assigned. These tables miss some clones; where compared with another copy, unresolved V genes account for less than half of the shortfall, and the remainder is unexplained. The sample includes about 54,000 clones, with about 89% observed a single time. Of the sample, 1.3% to 1.5% falls within the top ten clones. The rearrangement joined TRBV19 to TRBJ2-2, and TRBD2 aligns with 10 junction nucleotides. This receptor was taken from an adult with an advanced solid tumor such as melanoma, head and neck, liver or kidney cancer. The sequencing used CD4+ or CD8+ T cells sorted from blood, collected in a trial of the OX40 agonist ivuxolimab. The CDR3 reads CASSPSGRIGTGELFF. The nucleotide sequence is given as TGTGCCAGTAGCCCTAGCGGGAGAATTGGCACCGGGGAGCTGTTTTTT.